This T cell receptor beta chain was profiled in a study of blood T cell repertoires in COVID-19. In the study overall: T cells, B-cell-depleted T cells, or PBMCs provided the cDNA or gDNA that served as material.

CDR1 is SGHDT, CDR2 YYEEEE, per germline. The CDR3 sequence is 14 residues long. Trimming took off 4 bases at V and 2 bases at J, with 12 bases between the two ends. Assay: immunoSEQ multiplex PCR; the TCRdb copy retains only in-frame clones and omits some. The sample carries around 240,000 clones, approximately 85% recorded once. The chain links TRBV5-6 to TRBJ1-2, with D perhaps matching TRBD1 (5 bases). Sequenced material: PBMCs or T cells enriched from blood (not recorded which). The receptor comes from a woman aged 50 to 60 who had recovered from COVID-19. CDR3 DNA: TGTGCCAGCAGCCCCAAGGGGCTGAACTATGGCTACACCTTC. This gives the protein CASSPKGLNYGYTF.